The 26 T cell receptor beta chains below come from one sample, sequenced in a study of blood T cell repertoires in COVID-19. Assay used: immunoSEQ multiplex PCR; TCRdb lists only in-frame clones, some missing. The table lists about 77,000 clones, 80% of them singletons. The sequencing sample was made of peripheral blood. These receptors were collected from a woman in her sixties or seventies with acute or convalescent COVID-19.

This clone was detected a few times. The V and J genes are TRBV7-9 and TRBJ1-1, with 12 positions matching TRBD1. The V gene's germline CDR1 is SEHNR and CDR2 FQNEAQ (reference sequence). The V and J ends lost 6 bases and 3 bases, in that order; junction bases with no gene match: 11. The CDR3 consists of 17 residues. DNA of the CDR3: TGTGCCAGCAGTCCGCGGGACAGGGGGCTCCGGGACACTGAAGCTTTCTTT. Its translation is CASSPRDRGLRDTEAFF.

The gene calls are TRBV5-1 and TRBJ1-1; possibly TRBD1 for D (6 bases). From germline, CDR1 is SGHRS and CDR2 YFSETQ. The CDR3 sequence is 16 residues long. Deletions cut 1 base from V and 3 bases from J, with 16 bases between. This chain's CDR3 is CASSLSGGITDTEAFF. The CDR3 bases are TGCGCCAGCAGCTTGTCGGGGGGCATAACGGACACTGAAGCTTTCTTT.

CDR3 DNA: TGTGCCAGCAGTCAGGATTCCTCCTATGGCTACACCTTC. It codes for CASSQDSSYGYTF. This rearrangement joins TRBV6-5 to TRBJ1-2; D is unresolved. This CDR3 region has 13 residues. Trimming stripped 5 bases from V and 4 bases from J, with 11 bases between. Germline-derived CDR1 and CDR2 are MNHEY and SVGAGI.

This chain joins TRBV5-4 and TRBJ2-3, with 7 bases that match TRBD2. The CDR3 sequence is 14 residues long. V lost 2 bases, J lost 0 bases, and 0 bases stayed unmatched. Germline values: CDR1 SGHNT, CDR2 YYREEE (reference sequence). The DNA of the CDR3 is TGTGCCAGCAGCTTAGCGGGGAGCACAGATACGCAGTATTTT. This translates into CASSLAGSTDTQYF.

The chain carries TRBV5-4 and TRBJ1-4; possibly TRBD1 for D (5 bases). V lost 1 base and J 3 bases, leaving 7 bases between the germline ends. The CDR3 has 14 residues. CDR1 is SGHNT, CDR2 YYREEE, per germline (reference sequence). CDR3 in amino acids: CASSLKGPNEKLFF. The CDR3 DNA reads as TGTGCCAGCAGCTTGAAGGGGCCTAATGAAAAACTGTTTTTT.

The V gene is TRBV15, the J gene TRBJ2-5, with 7 positions matching TRBD2. In germline, CDR1 is LNHNV, CDR2 YYDKDF (reference sequence). The CDR3 sequence is 15 residues long. J was trimmed by 4 bases and V by 1 base; bases with no gene match: 6. The CDR3 protein is CATSRVGEGGETQYF. Here the CDR3 DNA reads TGTGCCACCAGCAGAGTAGGGGAGGGAGGAGAGACCCAGTACTTC.

The chain joins TRBV29-1 to TRBJ2-5, with TRBD2 identical over 12 bases. CDR3 length equals 16 residues. Germline lookup yields CDR1 SQVTM and CDR2 ANQGSEA. V gave up 4 bases and J gave up 4 bases; unmatched junction bases: 10. CDR3 sequence: CSVGASGGAIGETQYF. CDR3 sequence (DNA): TGCAGCGTTGGGGCTAGCGGGGGGGCAATCGGAGAGACCCAGTACTTC.

The chain couples TRBV28 to TRBJ2-2; 7 positions match TRBD2. This CDR3 is built from 14 residues. CDR1 and CDR2 (germline): MDHEN, SYDVKM. Trimming took 7 bases from V and 1 from J; bases not matched to a gene: 3. DNA of the CDR3: TGTGCCAGCACCCCGGGGGGGAACACCGGGGAGCTGTTTTTT. Residues: CASTPGGNTGELFF.

J is TRBJ1-6 and V is TRBV27; 7 positions match TRBD1. Germline loops: CDR1 MNHEY, CDR2 SMNVEV (reference sequence). The V gene end was trimmed by 5 bases and the J gene end by 10 bases; junction bases not matched to a gene: 11. CDR3 size: 15 residues. The CDR3 DNA reads TGTGCCAGCAGTCAACAGGGGAGGCGGAACTCACCCCTCCACTTT. It yields the protein CASSQQGRRNSPLHF.

The V gene is TRBV7-2, the J gene TRBJ1-2; D unresolved. CDR3 size: 14 residues. Trimming left V 2 bases short and J 2 bases short, with 9 bases between. In germline, CDR1 is SGHTA, CDR2 FQGNSA. DNA for the CDR3: TGTGCCAGCAGCTTATCGCGGGAGAACTATGGCTACACCTTC. Protein: CASSLSRENYGYTF.

V gene TRBV9 combines with J gene TRBJ1-3; 7 bases are shared with TRBD1. CDR3 size: 16 residues. With V trimmed by 0 bases and J by 0 bases, 3 bases remained unmatched. Germline CDR1 reads SGDLS; CDR2 reads YYNGEE. As DNA, the CDR3 is TGTGCCAGCAGCGTAGGGACAGGCTTCTCTGGAAACACCATATATTTT. Translated, it gives CASSVGTGFSGNTIYF.

J is TRBJ1-2 and V is TRBV6-1, with unresolved D. CDR3 length: 12 residues. Trimming stripped 3 bases from V and 7 bases from J, with 9 bases between. Germline values: CDR1 MNHNS, CDR2 SASEGT. This CDR3 is CASSDSSGGYTF. The CDR3, as DNA: TGTGCCAGCAGTGACAGTTCGGGTGGCTACACCTTC.

This clone has just a few counts. The J gene is TRBJ2-7, the V gene TRBV7-2, with 13 bases aligning to TRBD2. J was trimmed by 9 bases and V by 4 bases; bases with no gene match: 18. The germline CDR1 and CDR2 sequences are SGHTA and FQGNSA. CDR3 length: 18 residues. The CDR3 loop is CASSSRHHSGLAGVRQYF. CDR3 DNA: TGTGCCAGCAGCTCCCGACACCATTCTGGACTAGCGGGGGTTCGGCAGTACTTC. Drawing the rest from reference TRBV7-2 and TRBJ2-7, the complete variable domain is GAGVSQSPSNKVTEKGKDVELRCDPISGHTALYWYRQSLGQGLEFLIYFQGNSAPDKSGLPSDRFSAERTGGSVSTLTIQRTQQEDSAVYLCASSSRHHSGLAGVRQYFGPGTRLTVT.

V is TRBV11-2 and J is TRBJ2-1; a weak D match, TRBD2 (6 bases). V was shortened by 3 bases and J by 8 bases, with 14 bases between the two germline ends. The germline CDR1 and CDR2 sequences are SGHAT and FQNNGV. The CDR3 runs 14 residues. The CDR3 spells CASSFRRGRDEQFF. CDR3 coding DNA: TGTGCCAGCAGCTTTCGGAGGGGCCGCGATGAGCAGTTCTTC. Combining the CDR3 with reference TRBV11-2 and TRBJ2-1 gives the whole variable domain EAGVAQSPRYKIIEKRQSVAFWCNPISGHATLYWYQQILGQGPKLLIQFQNNGVVDDSQLPKDRFSAERLKGVDSTLKIQPAKLEDSAVYLCASSFRRGRDEQFFGPGTRLTVL.

This chain joins TRBV5-4 and TRBJ1-6; the D is unclear. V was cut by 1 base and J by 4 bases, with 12 bases left in between. Germline assignment: CDR1 SGHNT and CDR2 YYREEE (reference sequence). The CDR3 contains 16 residues. The DNA of the CDR3 is TGTGCCAGCAGCTTGTTTGCCGACATTTATAATTCACCCCTCCACTTT. Translation gives CASSLFADIYNSPLHF.

The chain employs TRBV29-1 and TRBJ2-7; TRBD1 might be the D (5 bases). V was trimmed by 6 bases and J by 0 bases, leaving 9 bases between them. Germline V CDR1 and CDR2: SQVTM, ANQGSEA. CDR3 length: 12 residues. CDR3 DNA: TGCAGCGTCCGGACAACCTCCTACGAGCAGTACTTC. It specifies CSVRTTSYEQYF.

The CDR3 sequence is CASSLARALGEAFF. The CDR3 DNA sequence: TGCGCCAGCAGCTTGGCCAGGGCGCTTGGTGAAGCTTTCTTT. The rearrangement links TRBV5-1 to TRBJ1-1; D may be TRBD1 (5 bases). Per germline, CDR1 SGHRS and CDR2 YFSETQ. The CDR3 extends over 14 amino acids. The germline V and J ends were trimmed by 0 bases and 7 bases, with 13 bases remaining between them.

The chain recombines TRBV29-1 with TRBJ2-7, with 10 bases fitting TRBD1. CDR1 SQVTM and CDR2 ANQGSEA come from the germline V gene. V gave up 0 bases and J gave up 2 bases; unmatched junction bases: 4. This CDR3 contains 15 residues. The CDR3 DNA sequence: TGCAGCGTTGAAGACGGGGGACAGGGGCCCTACGAGCAGTACTTC. Protein product: CSVEDGGQGPYEQYF.

The chain joins TRBV10-3 to TRBJ2-1; the D is unclear. The CDR3 is 15 amino acids. Germline-derived CDR1 and CDR2 are ENHRY and SYGVKD. V dropped 3 bases and J dropped 4 bases, with 13 bases sitting between them. The CDR3 sequence: CAISDNRNTYNEQFF. The CDR3 DNA follows: TGTGCCATCAGTGATAACCGAAATACTTACAATGAGCAGTTCTTC.

CDR3 DNA: TGTGCCAGCAGTTACTCGCGGACAGGGGCCAATGAGCAGTTCTTC. It codes for CASSYSRTGANEQFF. The chain couples TRBV6-5 to TRBJ2-1; 9 nucleotides align to TRBD1. J gave up 6 bases and V 0 bases, and 3 bases lay outside the gene matches. This CDR3 spans 15 amino acids. Germline CDR1 MNHEY, CDR2 SVGAGI.

This rearrangement joins TRBV4-1 to TRBJ1-2, with TRBD1 identical over 10 bases. The CDR3 is 14 amino acids. Germline-derived CDR1 and CDR2 are MGHRA and YSYEKL. V was clipped by 3 bases and J by 4 bases; unmatched bases: 2. The DNA of the CDR3 is TGCGCCAGCAGCCATGGACAGGGGGTCTATGGCTACACCTTC. This translates into CASSHGQGVYGYTF.

The CDR3 DNA reads as TGTGCCTGCTGGAGGAACACCGGGGAGCTGTTTTTT. Encoded protein: CACWRNTGELFF. The genes are TRBV7-8 and TRBJ2-2; D remains ambiguous. The CDR3 runs 12 residues. Germline V gene data show CDR1 as SGHVS and CDR2 as FQNEAQ. V gave up 11 bases and J gave up 1 base, with 8 bases separating them.

Written as DNA, the CDR3 is TGTGCCAGTAGGGAGACAGGGGGCCTAGAGACCCAGTACTTC. It specifies CASRETGGLETQYF. The chain couples TRBV19 to TRBJ2-5; 10 positions agree with TRBD1. The CDR3 length is 14 residues. Germline V gene sequence: CDR1 LNHDA, CDR2 SQIVND (reference sequence). Trimming took 6 bases from V and 4 from J; bases not matched to a gene: 5.

Note on this clone: The identical CDR3 is also encoded by other nucleotide sequences in the sample. The chain uses TRBV4-2 and TRBJ1-1; no definite D call. Trimming took 0 bases from V and 3 from J, leaving 5 bases between them. Per germline, CDR1 LGHNA and CDR2 YNFKEQ. This CDR3 has 13 amino acids. This CDR3 reads CASSQDLYTEAFF. DNA for the CDR3: TGTGCCAGCAGCCAAGATCTTTACACTGAAGCTTTCTTT.

The chain uses TRBV11-2 and TRBJ1-6, with D possibly being TRBD1 (6 bases). Germline CDR1 SGHAT, CDR2 FQNNGV. The CDR3 covers 16 residues. The germline V and J ends were trimmed by 5 bases and 6 bases, with 17 bases remaining between them. CDR3 sequence: CASSGPGGAGNSPLHF. CDR3 DNA: TGTGCCAGCAGCGGACCCGGGGGGGCGGGTAATTCACCCCTCCACTTT. Full variable domain (rest looked up from reference TRBV11-2 and TRBJ1-6): EAGVAQSPRYKIIEKRQSVAFWCNPISGHATLYWYQQILGQGPKLLIQFQNNGVVDDSQLPKDRFSAERLKGVDSTLKIQPAKLEDSAVYLCASSGPGGAGNSPLHFGNGTRLTVT.

The chain carries TRBV20-1 and TRBJ1-5; TRBD1 agrees at 8 bases. Germline V gene sequence: CDR1 DFQATT, CDR2 SNEGSKA (reference sequence). The CDR3 contains 15 residues. After removal of 3 bases from V and 7 bases from J, the junction contained 11 bases not matched to a gene. CDR3 DNA: TGCAGTGCTAGTAGTTCAGGGGGCCGGTTGCAGCCCCAGCATTTT. Translated, it gives CSASSSGGRLQPQHF.